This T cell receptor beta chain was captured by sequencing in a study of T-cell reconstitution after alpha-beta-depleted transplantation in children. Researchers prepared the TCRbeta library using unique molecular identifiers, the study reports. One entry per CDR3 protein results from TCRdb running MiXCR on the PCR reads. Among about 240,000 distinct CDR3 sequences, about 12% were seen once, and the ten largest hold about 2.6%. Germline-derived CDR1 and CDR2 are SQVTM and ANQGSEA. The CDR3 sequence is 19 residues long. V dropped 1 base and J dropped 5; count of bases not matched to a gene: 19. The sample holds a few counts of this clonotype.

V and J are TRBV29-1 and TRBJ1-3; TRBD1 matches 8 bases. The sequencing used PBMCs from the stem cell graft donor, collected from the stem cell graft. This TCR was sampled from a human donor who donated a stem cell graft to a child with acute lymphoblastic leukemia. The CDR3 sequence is CSVEVAGPGQGRKRNTIYF. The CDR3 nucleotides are TGCAGCGTTGAAGTGGCTGGGCCCGGACAGGGTCGAAAGAGAAACACCATATATTTT.